Shown below are 24 T cell receptor beta chains from a single sample sequenced in a study of blood T cell repertoires in COVID-19. TCRdb's table, derived via immunoSEQ multiplex PCR, lists solely in-frame clones and lacks some. The table lists roughly 50,000 clones, roughly 90% of them singletons. The material sequenced was peripheral blood. The receptor source for this set is a human donor in a cohort sampled during active COVID-19.

The chain combines TRBV27 with TRBJ2-2, with D possibly TRBD1 on 5 matching bases. The CDR3 has 14 amino acids. Germline loops: CDR1 MNHEY, CDR2 SMNVEV (reference sequence). With 3 bases removed from V and 6 bases from J, the gap between germline ends came to 11 bases. This CDR3 is CASSLAGISGELFF. In DNA, the CDR3 is TGTGCCAGCAGTTTGGCAGGGATATCCGGGGAGCTGTTTTTT.

The chain recombines TRBV5-4 with TRBJ2-7, with TRBD2 matching 9 bases. Germline values: CDR1 SGHNT, CDR2 YYREEE (reference sequence). V trimming: 3 bases; J trimming: 4 bases; junction bases outside the gene matches: 8. CDR3 length: 15 amino acids. The CDR3 reads CASSSTGTSLYEQYF. CDR3 coding DNA: TGTGCCAGCAGCTCCACGGGGACTAGCCTTTACGAGCAGTACTTC.

V usage is TRBV5-1 and J usage is TRBJ1-1, with D possibly matching TRBD1 (5 bases). CDR1 is SGHRS, CDR2 YFSETQ, per germline. The CDR3 totals 15 residues. The V and J ends lost 9 bases and 0 bases respectively, with 18 bases between them. The CDR3 sequence is CATKLGGEMNTEAFF. The CDR3 DNA is TGCGCCACTAAGTTGGGAGGGGAAATGAACACTGAAGCTTTCTTT.

The rearrangement joins TRBV7-8 to TRBJ1-4; D might be TRBD1 (5 bases). The CDR3 has 14 residues. Between the trimmed V and J ends, which lost 5 bases and 7 bases, there was a span of 14 bases. Germline V CDR1 and CDR2: SGHVS, FQNEAQ. CDR3 region: CASSRGHDGEKLFF. Here the CDR3 DNA reads TGTGCCAGCAGCCGAGGACATGACGGTGAAAAACTGTTTTTT.

The chain has TRBV30 and TRBJ2-1; D uncertain. Germline CDR1 GTSNPN, CDR2 SVGIG (reference sequence). V gave up 1 base and J gave up 0 bases, with 4 bases separating them. The CDR3 sequence is 13 residues long. The CDR3: CAWSGSSYNEQFF. The CDR3 region has the DNA TGTGCCTGGAGTGGGAGCTCCTACAATGAGCAGTTCTTC. Based on the CDR3 plus reference TRBV30 and TRBJ2-1, the full variable domain is SQTIHQWPATLVQPVGSPLSLECTVEGTSNPNLYWYRQAAGRGLQLLFYSVGIGQISSEVPQNLSASRPQDRQFILSSKKLLLSDSGFYLCAWSGSSYNEQFFGPGTRLTVL.

This chain uses TRBV4-3 with TRBJ1-6; TRBD1 aligns across 8 bases. The V segment lost 2 bases and the J segment 10 bases; nucleotides outside the gene matches: 7. The germline V gene has CDR1 LGHNA and CDR2 YSLEER. This CDR3 comprises 15 residues. CDR3 DNA: TGCGCCAGCAGCCAATCAGACAGGGGAGGGTCACCCCTCCACTTT. Translating it yields CASSQSDRGGSPLHF.

The V call is TRBV19, the J call TRBJ1-1, with D uncertain. CDR3 length: 15 amino acids. CDR1 and CDR2 (germline): LNHDA, SQIVND (reference sequence). Trimming shortened V by 5 bases and J by 7 bases, and 20 bases separated the two germline ends. The CDR3: CASSLRIRSGDEAFF. The CDR3, as DNA: TGTGCCAGTAGTTTAAGGATAAGGAGCGGGGATGAAGCTTTCTTT.

The chain combines TRBV7-2 with TRBJ2-1; TRBD2 matches at 7 bases. The germline gives CDR1 SGHTA, CDR2 FQGNSA. V lost 5 bases and J lost 3; bases outside the gene matches: 13. The CDR3 extends over 17 amino acids. CDR3: CASSPGGSGRLYNEQFF. CDR3 sequence (DNA): TGTGCCAGCAGCCCCGGGGGGTCGGGGCGCCTCTACAATGAGCAGTTCTTC.

The rearrangement joins TRBV6-5 to TRBJ1-2, with 11 bases fitting TRBD1. The germline CDR1 and CDR2 sequences are MNHEY and SVGAGI. This CDR3 has 15 residues. V lost 4 bases and J lost 2; bases outside the gene matches: 3. The CDR3 DNA reads TGTGCCAGCAGTTCCAGGGACAGGGGGAACTATGGCTACACCTTC. Encoded protein: CASSSRDRGNYGYTF.

V gene TRBV7-8 combines with J gene TRBJ2-7; 8 positions match TRBD2. Germline lookup yields CDR1 SGHVS and CDR2 FQNEAQ. The junction had 8 bases not matched to a gene; V was cut back by 5 bases and J by 2 bases. The CDR3 sequence is 15 residues long. The CDR3 DNA sequence: TGTGCCAGCAGCCGCGCGGGGGGAGCGGCCTACGAGCAGTACTTC. Translated, it gives CASSRAGGAAYEQYF.

This rearrangement joins TRBV19 to TRBJ2-5; maybe TRBD1 (5 bases). This CDR3 spans 14 amino acids. CDR1 is LNHDA, CDR2 SQIVND, per germline (reference sequence). Between the trimmed V and J ends, which lost 1 base and 0 bases, there was a span of 6 bases. CDR3 nucleotides: TGTGCCAGTAGTATAGGACAGAACCAAGAGACCCAGTACTTC. It is translated as CASSIGQNQETQYF.

The chain recombines TRBV4-1 with TRBJ2-4; D is undetermined. This CDR3 region has 14 residues. V was trimmed by 0 bases and J by 6 bases, leaving 9 bases between them. The germline CDR1 and CDR2 sequences are MGHRA and YSYEKL. The CDR3 is CASSQEGTLNIQYF. The CDR3, as DNA: TGCGCCAGCAGCCAAGAGGGCACGTTAAACATTCAGTACTTC.

The V and J genes are TRBV19 and TRBJ2-7, with 7 bases lining up with TRBD1. Per the germline V gene, CDR1 is LNHDA and CDR2 is SQIVND (reference sequence). The CDR3 loop spans 15 amino acids. V trimming: 4 bases; J trimming: 0 bases; junction bases outside the gene matches: 6. CDR3 bases: TGTGCCAGTAGTACCGGGACAGCCAGCTCCTACGAGCAGTACTTC. Amino acids: CASSTGTASSYEQYF.

This clone was found a few times. The J gene is TRBJ1-6, the V gene TRBV19, with D maybe TRBD1 (6 bases). CDR1 is LNHDA, CDR2 SQIVND, per germline (reference sequence). The V and J ends lost 4 bases and 7 bases respectively, with 14 bases between them. CDR3 length: 15 residues. The CDR3 region has the DNA TGTGCCAGTAGTAACAGGGTCGCCTGGAATTCACCCCTCCACTTT. Translating gives CASSNRVAWNSPLHF. Using reference TRBV19 and TRBJ1-6 for the parts outside the CDR3, the full variable domain is DGGITQSPKYLFRKEGQNVTLSCEQNLNHDAMYWYRQDPGQGLRLIYYSQIVNDFQKGDIAEGYSVSREKKESFPLTVTSAQKNPTAFYLCASSNRVAWNSPLHFGNGTRLTVT.

The count of this clone is one. The chain has TRBV7-2 and TRBJ1-6; maybe TRBD1 (6 bases). This CDR3 has 14 amino acids. V lost 2 bases to trimming and J lost 8 bases, with 10 bases between them. Germline CDR1 reads SGHTA; CDR2 reads FQGNSA. The chain's CDR3 is CASSLRAGDSPLHF. The CDR3 DNA reads TGTGCCAGCAGCTTACGTGCAGGGGATTCACCCCTCCACTTT.

The chain links TRBV2 to TRBJ2-7, with D perhaps matching TRBD1 (5 bases). The V end lost 3 bases, the J end lost 5 bases, and 8 bases lay between the germline ends. Germline V gene data show CDR1 as SNHLY and CDR2 as FYNNEI. The CDR3 extends over 12 amino acids. The CDR3 loop is CASSDQGHEQYF. In DNA, the CDR3 is TGTGCCAGCAGTGATCAGGGCCACGAGCAGTACTTC.

The V call is TRBV27, the J call TRBJ2-6, with TRBD1 as a possible D gene (5 bases). The CDR3 covers 15 residues. Germline V gene sequence: CDR1 MNHEY, CDR2 SMNVEV (reference sequence). Trimming stripped 1 base from V and 4 bases from J, with 8 bases between. The CDR3 here is CASSLYGAGANVLTF. The CDR3 DNA reads as TGTGCCAGCAGTTTATATGGGGCCGGGGCCAACGTCCTGACTTTC.

The V call is TRBV7-2, the J call TRBJ2-7; 10 bases are a match to TRBD1. From germline, CDR1 is SGHTA and CDR2 FQGNSA. The trim removed 5 bases at V and 3 bases at J, leaving 7 bases unmatched. CDR3 length: 15 amino acids. The CDR3: CASSNGQGGFYEQYF. CDR3 DNA sequence: TGTGCCAGCAGCAATGGACAGGGGGGGTTCTACGAGCAGTACTTC.

The chain employs TRBV2 and TRBJ2-7; D is possibly TRBD1 (6 bases). V was cut by 10 bases and J by 0 bases, with 19 bases left in between. CDR3 length: 15 residues. Germline-derived CDR1 and CDR2 are SNHLY and FYNNEI. CDR3 protein: CATLPRTANSYEQYF. The CDR3 DNA follows: TGTGCCACCCTACCCCGGACAGCCAACTCCTACGAGCAGTACTTC.

The rearrangement uses TRBV9 and TRBJ2-7; 13 bases are a match to TRBD2. This CDR3 spans 16 amino acids. J was trimmed by 2 bases and V by 2 bases; bases with no gene match: 4. CDR1 and CDR2 from the germline V gene are SGDLS and YYNGEE. DNA for the CDR3: TGTGCCAGCAGCGTCCGGACTAGCGGGGGTCCCTACGAGCAGTACTTC. Protein: CASSVRTSGGPYEQYF. The full variable domain, rest sourced from reference TRBV9 and TRBJ2-7, is DSGVTQTPKHLITATGQRVTLRCSPRSGDLSVYWYQQSLDQGLQFLIQYYNGEERAKGNILERFSAQQFPDLHSELNLSSLELGDSALYFCASSVRTSGGPYEQYFGPGTRLTVT.

V gene TRBV7-9 combines with J gene TRBJ2-5, with a tentative D call TRBD2 (6 bases). This CDR3 is 12 amino acids long. V was shortened by 3 bases and J by 5 bases, with 7 bases between the two germline ends. The germline V gene has CDR1 SEHNR and CDR2 FQNEAQ (reference sequence). CDR3: CASSFAGETQYF. The CDR3 DNA follows: TGTGCCAGCAGCTTCGCGGGGGAGACCCAGTACTTC.

The chain links TRBV19 to TRBJ1-2; tentatively, D is TRBD1 (6 bases). The CDR3 totals 15 residues. Germline V CDR1 and CDR2: LNHDA, SQIVND (reference sequence). V lost 7 bases and J 4 bases, leaving 19 bases between the germline ends. CDR3 nucleotide sequence: TGTGCCAGTACGCGACAACAGGGAATAAGCTATGGCTACACCTTC. Protein product: CASTRQQGISYGYTF.

The chain uses TRBV4-1 and TRBJ1-1; D is ambiguous. In germline, CDR1 is MGHRA, CDR2 YSYEKL. Trimming pared 0 bases from V and 5 bases from J, leaving 10 bases between. The CDR3 covers 14 residues. The CDR3 region is CASSQDPAVTEAFF. The CDR3 region has the DNA TGCGCCAGCAGCCAAGATCCGGCGGTTACTGAAGCTTTCTTT.

The chain recombines TRBV5-1 with TRBJ2-5; D is perhaps TRBD1 (6 bases). Between the trimmed V and J ends, which lost 0 bases and 1 base, there was a span of 10 bases. CDR3 size: 15 residues. In germline, CDR1 is SGHRS, CDR2 YFSETQ. The CDR3 reads CASSLGTAGQETQYF. In nucleotides, the CDR3 is TGCGCCAGCAGCTTGGGGACAGCCGGCCAAGAGACCCAGTACTTC.